A single sample gave rise to the 16 T cell receptor beta chains below, sequenced in a study of T cell clonality in common variable immunodeficiency. Antigens of these TCRs are unknown. Sequenced by immunoSEQ multiplex PCR; TCRdb stores in-frame clones only, minus some. This sample comprises fewer than 35,000 clones, none seen once only. Study findings and constraints: Reportedly, TCR beta sequences from common variable immunodeficiency showed fewer deletions and N-nucleotide insertions.

Material: peripheral blood mononuclear cells. The source of these receptors is a human donor with common variable immunodeficiency.

Points on this clone: The read ends 3 residues early relative to the CDR3; the germline J gene fills the gap. V is TRBV2 and J is TRBJ2-2, with D possibly being TRBD1 (6 bases). Trimming shortened V by 7 bases and J by 7 bases, and 16 bases separated the two germline ends. The germline CDR1 and CDR2 sequences are SNHLY and FYNNEI. This CDR3 is built from 14 residues. The CDR3 protein is CASKAGALVGELFF. CDR3 bases read: TGTGCCAGCAAGGCAGGGGCGTTAGTCGGGGAG.

Concerning this clone itself: The read ends 3 residues early relative to the CDR3; the germline J gene fills the gap. The chain is built from TRBV30 and TRBJ1-6, with D maybe TRBD1 (5 bases). The germline V and J ends were trimmed by 4 bases and 6 bases, with 19 bases remaining between them. The CDR3 has 16 amino acids. Looked up from germline, CDR1 is GTSNPN and CDR2 is SVGIG (reference sequence). This CDR3 is CAWKPPGSWVNSPLHF. CDR3 DNA (partial): TGTGCCTGGAAACCTCCAGGGTCTTGGGTTAATTCACCC.

Only a few counts were recorded for this clone. The CDR3 goes on 3 residues after the read ends, and that part is filled in from the germline J gene. This rearrangement joins TRBV19 to TRBJ2-4, with a weak D call TRBD1 (6 bases). Per the germline V gene, CDR1 is LNHDA and CDR2 is SQIVND (reference sequence). The CDR3 is 14 residues long. The V end lost 3 bases, the J end lost 8 bases, and 14 bases lay between the germline ends. Incomplete CDR3 DNA: TGTGCCAGTAGTATCCCCGACAGGCGGGACATT. The encoded protein is CASSIPDRRDI. The entire CDR3 reads CASSIPDRRDIQYF. Full variable domain (outside the CDR3, taken from reference TRBV19 and TRBJ2-4): DGGITQSPKYLFRKEGQNVTLSCEQNLNHDAMYWYRQDPGQGLRLIYYSQIVNDFQKGDIAEGYSVSREKKESFPLTVTSAQKNPTAFYLCASSIPDRRDIQYFGAGTRLSVL.

This clone was counted between two and nine times. The DNA ends 3 residues before the CDR3 does, and the rest of the CDR3 is filled in from the germline J gene. The chain is built from TRBV30 and TRBJ2-1; D possibly corresponds to TRBD2 (5 bases). Trimming left V 1 base short and J 4 bases short, with 20 bases between. The CDR3 has 17 amino acids. Germline V gene lookup returns CDR1 GTSNPN and CDR2 SVGIG (reference sequence). The CDR3 is CAWSEPYPSGFYNEQFF. Incomplete CDR3 DNA: TGTGCCTGGAGTGAGCCCTACCCCAGCGGATTTTACAATGAG.

CDR3 sequence: CASSLDSTASGYTF. The CDR3 bases that were read are TGTGCCAGCAGCTTAGATTCGACAGCGTCTGGC. This chain uses TRBV7-9 with TRBJ1-2; the D gene is possibly TRBD1 (5 bases). The CDR3 end is not reached by the read, which stops 3 residues before it; the germline J gene fills it in. The CDR3 has 14 residues. V lost 1 base to trimming and J lost 7 bases, with 13 bases between them. In germline, CDR1 is SEHNR, CDR2 FQNEAQ (reference sequence).

This clone was detected many times. Read sequence stops 3 residues before the CDR3 end, and the germline J gene provides the missing end. V and J are TRBV2 and TRBJ2-1; the D gene is possibly TRBD2 (6 bases). In germline, CDR1 is SNHLY, CDR2 FYNNEI. V was cut by 6 bases and J by 6 bases, with 18 bases left in between. The CDR3 consists of 15 residues. The CDR3 here is CASSAGTHSVNEQFF. The sequenced part of the CDR3 DNA is TGTGCCAGCAGCGCCGGGACTCACTCCGTCAATGAG.

This clone was seen repeatedly, ten times or more. Read sequence stops 3 residues before the CDR3 end, and the germline J gene provides the missing end. The V gene is TRBV15, the J gene TRBJ1-6, with 7 bases that match TRBD1. Germline lookup yields CDR1 LNHNV and CDR2 YYDKDF (reference sequence). CDR3 length: 15 residues. The V gene end was trimmed by 3 bases and the J gene end by 10 bases; junction bases not matched to a gene: 9. The CDR3 reads CATSREQGNGSPLHF. The sequenced part of the CDR3 DNA is TGTGCCACCAGCAGGGAACAGGGGAATGGGTCACCC. The variable domain in full, completed from reference TRBV15 and TRBJ1-6, reads DAMVIQNPRYQVTQFGKPVTLSCSQTLNHNVMYWYQQKSSQAPKLLFHYYDKDFNNEADTPDNFQSRRPNTSFCFLDIRSPGLGDTAMYLCATSREQGNGSPLHFGNGTRLTVT.

By sample share, this clone is medium-sized. The CDR3 end lies 3 residues beyond the end of the read and is filled in from the germline J gene. The rearrangement uses TRBV2 and TRBJ2-3; 7 bases align to TRBD1. V trimming: 6 bases; J trimming: 0 bases; junction bases outside the gene matches: 6. CDR1 and CDR2 (germline): SNHLY, FYNNEI. The CDR3 totals 15 residues. The covered CDR3 bases are TGTGCCAGCAGCCCTGGGACAGCTAGCACAGATACG. Protein: CASSPGTASTDT. The full CDR3 reads CASSPGTASTDTQYF.

This clone is labeled medium-sized. The read ends 3 residues shy of where the CDR3 ends; the end is completed using the germline J gene. The chain couples TRBV18 to TRBJ1-3, with no clear D. Germline V gene sequence: CDR1 KGHSH, CDR2 LQKENI. The CDR3 is 14 residues long. Trimming shortened V by 5 bases and J by 2 bases, and 10 bases separated the two germline ends. CDR3 residues: CASSTTLPGNTIYF. Partial CDR3 DNA: TGTGCCAGCTCAACGACTCTCCCTGGAAACACC.

Note on this clone: The read ends 3 residues early relative to the CDR3; the germline J gene fills the gap. The chain joins TRBV5-6 to TRBJ2-7; D is perhaps TRBD2 (6 bases). Germline CDR1 is SGHDT and CDR2 is YYEEEE. There are 15 residues in the CDR3. The V and J ends lost 4 bases and 2 bases respectively, with 16 bases between them. The CDR3 spells CASSPGEKGTYEQYF. The part of the CDR3 DNA that was read is TGTGCCAGCAGCCCGGGGGAGAAGGGAACCTACGAG.

This clone showed up just a few times. With the read ending 3 residues before the CDR3 end, the germline J gene is used to fill in that end. The chain links TRBV19 to TRBJ1-5; 9 nucleotides align to TRBD1. Per the germline V gene, CDR1 is LNHDA and CDR2 is SQIVND (reference sequence). This CDR3 region has 15 residues. The V segment lost 7 bases and the J segment 0 bases; nucleotides outside the gene matches: 4. The sequenced part of the CDR3 DNA is TGTGCCAGTACCGGGACAGGGAATAGCAATCAGCCC. It specifies CASTGTGNSNQP. The entire CDR3 reads CASTGTGNSNQPQHF.

Ten or more counts support this clone. Coverage ceases 3 residues before the CDR3 finishes, and the germline J gene fills in the end. The chain couples TRBV2 to TRBJ1-2; no reliable D call. The V end was cut by 4 bases, the J end by 5 bases, with 20 bases between. The CDR3 covers 16 residues. CDR1 SNHLY and CDR2 FYNNEI come from the germline V gene. Partial CDR3 DNA: TGTGCCAGCAGTGGACCGACACTGTGGTCAGTATATGGC. Its protein is CASSGPTLWSVYG. The CDR3 in full is CASSGPTLWSVYGYTF.

This clone was observed a handful of times. From the germline J gene comes the end of the CDR3, since the read stops 3 residues before it. The V and J genes are TRBV13 and TRBJ2-7, with TRBD2 matching 12 bases. Germline loops: CDR1 PRHDT, CDR2 FYEKMQ (reference sequence). V lost 5 bases to trimming and J lost 2 bases; unmatched junction nucleotides: 4. The CDR3 is 15 residues long. The covered CDR3 bases are TGTGCCAGCAGCCAGACTAGCGGGGGTCCCTACGAG. This encodes CASSQTSGGPYE. The whole CDR3 protein reads CASSQTSGGPYEQYF. The entire variable domain, with the rest obtained from reference TRBV13 and TRBJ2-7, is as follows: AAGVIQSPRHLIKEKRETATLKCYPIPRHDTVYWYQQGPGQDPQFLISFYEKMQSDKGSIPDRFSAQQFSDYHSELNMSSLELGDSALYFCASSQTSGGPYEQYFGPGTRLTVT.

Turning to this clone: The read ends 3 residues shy of where the CDR3 ends; the end is completed using the germline J gene. This chain connects TRBV30 to TRBJ1-2; TRBD1 aligns across 7 bases. Per the germline V gene, CDR1 is GTSNPN and CDR2 is SVGIG (reference sequence). The CDR3 loop spans 14 amino acids. This chain's CDR3 is CAWSQTGRAWGYTF. The CDR3 DNA, read in part, is TGTGCCTGGAGTCAGACAGGGCGGGCGTGGGGC.

This clone was observed a few times. From the germline J gene comes the end of the CDR3, since the read stops 3 residues before it. The chain employs TRBV18 and TRBJ1-3; 9 bases map to TRBD1. Germline V gene data show CDR1 as KGHSH and CDR2 as LQKENI. CDR3 size: 17 residues. V trimming: 5 bases; J trimming: 3 bases; junction bases outside the gene matches: 11. The CDR3 here is CASSSTPGQGGGNTIYF. The covered CDR3 bases are TGTGCCAGCTCATCAACCCCGGGACAGGGTGGTGGAAACACC. Full variable domain (missing parts from reference TRBV18 and TRBJ1-3): NAGVMQNPRHLVRRRGQEARLRCSPMKGHSHVYWYRQLPEEGLKFMVYLQKENIIDESGMPKERFSAEFPKEGPSILRIQQVVRGDSAAYFCASSSTPGQGGGNTIYFGEGSWLTVV.

Concerning this clone itself: The CDR3 end is not reached by the read, which stops 3 residues before it; the germline J gene fills it in. The rearrangement uses TRBV6-4 and TRBJ1-4; tentative D call: TRBD1 (5 bases). The length of the CDR3 is 14 residues. The V gene's germline CDR1 is MRHNA and CDR2 SNTAGT. Trimming removed 7 bases from V and 8 bases from J, with 17 bases in between. CDR3 loop: CASIPGGIIEKLFF. The sequenced part of the CDR3 DNA is TGTGCCAGCATCCCGGGGGGGATAATCGAAAAA.